Below are 27 T cell receptor beta chains sequenced from a single sample in a study of OX40 agonist ivuxolimab in advanced cancers. TCRdb's copy holds only in-frame clones and misses some; the assay was immunoSEQ multiplex PCR. The sample lists just over 80,000 clones; roughly 91% were seen once. Sample: CD4+ or CD8+ T cells sorted from blood, taken in a trial of the OX40 agonist ivuxolimab. The receptor set was obtained from an adult with an advanced solid tumor such as melanoma, head and neck, liver or kidney cancer.

This clone appeared once. This chain uses TRBV19 with TRBJ1-5; 9 nucleotides line up with TRBD1. With V trimmed by 4 bases and J by 9 bases, 16 bases remained unmatched. The CDR3 contains 17 residues. The V gene's germline CDR1 is LNHDA and CDR2 SQIVND (reference sequence). The CDR3 bases are TGTGCCAGTAGTACATTACGTCCGGGACAGGGACCTAGGCCCCAGCATTTT. It translates to CASSTLRPGQGPRPQHF.

J is TRBJ2-7 and V is TRBV18; D is unclear. V was pared by 2 bases and J by 2 bases, with 10 bases between. The CDR3 covers 14 residues. CDR1 is KGHSH and CDR2 is LQKENI in the germline V gene. This CDR3 reads CASSPDPPPYEQYV. CDR3 nucleotides: TGTGCCAGCTCACCAGACCCTCCACCCTACGAGCAGTACGTC.

This clone was observed a handful of times. This chain links TRBV7-2 with TRBJ2-3, with D unresolved. This CDR3 has 11 residues. Germline V gives CDR1 SGHTA, CDR2 FQGNSA. Trimming shortened V by 5 bases and J by 7 bases, and 7 bases separated the two germline ends. CDR3: CASSLQNTQYF. Here the CDR3 DNA reads TGTGCCAGCAGCCTCCAAAATACGCAGTATTTT.

The CDR3 spells CASSLRGGASYEQYV. CDR3 coding DNA: TGTGCCAGCAGTTTACGCGGGGGGGCGTCCTACGAGCAGTACGTC. This rearrangement joins TRBV28 to TRBJ2-7; 9 bases are shared with TRBD2. The CDR3 loop spans 15 amino acids. Trimming cost V 2 bases and J 1 base; bases outside gene matches: 3. Germline V gene data show CDR1 as MDHEN and CDR2 as SYDVKM.

This rearrangement joins TRBV7-9 to TRBJ2-7, with TRBD1 identical over 8 bases. This CDR3 contains 13 residues. Germline assignment: CDR1 SEHNR and CDR2 FQNEAQ (reference sequence). V gave up 5 bases and J gave up 5 bases; unmatched junction bases: 5. CDR3 DNA: TGTGCCAGCAGCCGGACAGGGTCCGACGAGCAGTACTTC. This codes for CASSRTGSDEQYF.

This sequence joins TRBV30 and TRBJ2-7; D gene unclear. Germline CDR1 GTSNPN, CDR2 SVGIG (reference sequence). The CDR3 has 11 residues. CDR3 sequence reads: CAPAGAYEQYF. DNA of the CDR3: TGTGCTCCCGCAGGAGCCTACGAGCAGTACTTC.

This clone was observed a handful of times. The V gene is TRBV18, the J gene TRBJ2-1; no clear D gene. Trimming left V 4 bases short and J 8 bases short, with 15 bases between. This CDR3 is 14 amino acids long. Germline CDR1 reads KGHSH; CDR2 reads LQKENI. CDR3 protein: CASSRAEGRDEQFF. CDR3 bases: TGTGCCAGCTCACGGGCTGAAGGGCGTGATGAGCAGTTCTTC.

V gene TRBV7-9 combines with J gene TRBJ1-6; D gene ambiguous. The V gene's germline CDR1 is SEHNR and CDR2 FQNEAQ (reference sequence). The CDR3 covers 14 residues. V was clipped by 3 bases and J by 5 bases, with 8 bases between them. DNA for the CDR3: TGTGCCAGCAGCTTGAGCAGAAATAATTCACCCCTCCACTTT. It is translated as CASSLSRNNSPLHF.

This sequence joins TRBV7-3 and TRBJ2-1; TRBD2 matches at 9 bases. Trimming at V came to 3 bases and at J to 9 bases, leaving 6 bases not matched to a gene. Germline V gene sequence: CDR1 SGHTA, CDR2 FQGTGA. This CDR3 spans 14 amino acids. The CDR3 coding sequence is TGTGCCAGCAGCTTGCGGGAGGGCCTGGGTGAGCAGTTCTTC. It yields the protein CASSLREGLGEQFF. Drawing the rest from reference TRBV7-3 and TRBJ2-1, the complete variable domain is GAGVSQTPSNKVTEKGKYVELRCDPISGHTALYWYRQSLGQGPEFLIYFQGTGAADDSGLPNDRFFAVRPEGSVSTLKIQRTERGDSAVYLCASSLREGLGEQFFGPGTRLTVL.

The rearrangement joins TRBV7-9 to TRBJ2-2; 7 bases align to TRBD2. This CDR3 spans 18 amino acids. From germline, CDR1 is SEHNR and CDR2 FQNEAQ (reference sequence). Trimming cost V 4 bases and J 1 base; bases outside gene matches: 12. CDR3 in amino acids: CASSSRPFAGENTGELFF. CDR3 bases: TGTGCCAGCAGCTCTCGACCCTTTGCGGGGGAGAACACCGGGGAGCTGTTTTTT.

The chain is built from TRBV27 and TRBJ1-2; TRBD1 matches 9 bases. The CDR3 spans 16 residues. Germline trimming cut 6 bases from V and 0 bases from J; bases unmatched to any gene: 8. Germline CDR1 is MNHEY and CDR2 is SMNVEV (reference sequence). The CDR3 region is CASSLIGTGPNYGYTF. The CDR3 DNA sequence: TGTGCCAGCAGCTTAATTGGGACAGGGCCTAACTATGGCTACACCTTC.

The chain recombines TRBV4-3 with TRBJ2-5; 11 positions agree with TRBD2. After removal of 4 bases from V and 5 bases from J, the junction contained 6 bases not matched to a gene. The CDR3 totals 15 residues. CDR1 is LGHNA, CDR2 YSLEER, per germline. The chain's CDR3 is CASSPLAGGRETQYF. In DNA form, the CDR3 reads TGCGCCAGCAGCCCCTTAGCGGGAGGGAGGGAGACCCAGTACTTC.

This clone is a singleton in its sample. This chain joins TRBV11-3 and TRBJ1-5, with 7 positions matching TRBD1. V trimming: 0 bases; J trimming: 0 bases; junction bases outside the gene matches: 5. This CDR3 is built from 17 residues. Germline V gives CDR1 SGHNT, CDR2 YENEEA. CDR3 nucleotides: TGTGCCAGCAGCTTAGATCTAGGGGGCTATAGCAATCAGCCCCAGCATTTT. Amino acids: CASSLDLGGYSNQPQHF. Supplemented by reference TRBV11-3 and TRBJ1-5, the full variable domain reads EAGVVQSPRYKIIEKKQPVAFWCNPISGHNTLYWYLQNLGQGPELLIRYENEEAVDDSQLPKDRFSAERLKGVDSTLKIQPAELGDSAVYLCASSLDLGGYSNQPQHFGDGTRLSIL.

This clone was found a few times. The rearrangement uses TRBV4-1 and TRBJ2-2, with D maybe TRBD2 (5 bases). This CDR3 spans 15 amino acids. Germline CDR1 MGHRA, CDR2 YSYEKL. V was trimmed by 1 base and J by 4 bases, leaving 10 bases between them. CDR3 in DNA: TGCGCCAGCAGCCAAGTCCCGGGAACCACCGGGGAGCTGTTTTTT. Amino acids: CASSQVPGTTGELFF.

The CDR3 loop reads CASSLATIHNSPLHF. The CDR3 region has the DNA TGTGCCAGCAGCTTGGCCACCATCCATAATTCACCCCTCCACTTT. This chain links TRBV7-6 with TRBJ1-6, with D hard to call. Between the trimmed V and J ends, which lost 3 bases and 5 bases, there was a span of 11 bases. The V gene's germline CDR1 is SGHVS and CDR2 FNYEAQ. The CDR3 has 15 amino acids.

V is TRBV9 and J is TRBJ1-2; no clear D gene. The germline V gene encodes CDR1 SGDLS and CDR2 YYNGEE. The CDR3 is made up of 16 amino acids. Deletions cut 0 bases from V and 0 bases from J, with 12 bases between. The CDR3 DNA is TGTGCCAGCAGCGTAGGAAGGAGCGCGGCTAACTATGGCTACACCTTC. As protein: CASSVGRSAANYGYTF.

V is TRBV5-1 and J is TRBJ2-3; a weak D match, TRBD1 (5 bases). The CDR3 is made up of 14 amino acids. Germline V lookup: CDR1 SGHRS, CDR2 YFSETQ. The V gene lost 4 bases and the J gene lost 2 bases, with 11 bases spanning the gap. CDR3: CASSEGDTTDTQYF. The CDR3 DNA follows: TGCGCCAGCAGCGAAGGGGATACCACAGATACGCAGTATTTT.

DNA for the CDR3: TGCGCCAGCAGCTTACTTGTCTCCGGGACAGCAGCCAAAAACATTCAGTACTTC. This sequence encodes CASSLLVSGTAAKNIQYF. The rearrangement links TRBV5-1 to TRBJ2-4, with 7 bases that match TRBD1. Germline lookup yields CDR1 SGHRS and CDR2 YFSETQ. CDR3 length: 18 residues. The trim removed 2 bases at V and 0 bases at J, leaving 11 bases unmatched.

V usage is TRBV5-4 and J usage is TRBJ2-5, with a tentative D call TRBD1 (5 bases). Germline CDR1 and CDR2: SGHNT and YYREEE (reference sequence). This CDR3 spans 15 amino acids. V lost 4 bases and J 2 bases, leaving 15 bases between the germline ends. DNA for the CDR3: TGTGCCAGCAGCCCCGGTGCCGACAGACAAGAGACCCAGTACTTC. Translation: CASSPGADRQETQYF.

V and J are TRBV6-5 and TRBJ2-1; 7 bases are shared with TRBD2. Germline CDR1 MNHEY, CDR2 SVGAGI. This CDR3 is 14 amino acids long. V was pared by 6 bases and J by 5 bases, with 7 bases of the junction left unmatched. The CDR3 loop is CASRKPSGNNEQFF. CDR3 nucleotides: TGTGCCAGCAGAAAACCTAGCGGTAACAATGAGCAGTTCTTC.

This clone was recorded only once. The V call is TRBV28, the J call TRBJ2-1, with 8 bases lining up with TRBD2. Germline V gene sequence: CDR1 MDHEN, CDR2 SYDVKM. The CDR3 contains 17 residues. V shed 5 bases, J shed 6 bases, and the junction held 15 bases outside the gene matches. The CDR3 sequence: CASSLGRGASKVNEQFF. DNA for the CDR3: TGTGCCAGCAGTCTAGGGCGGGGGGCAAGTAAGGTCAATGAGCAGTTCTTC.

This chain joins TRBV10-2 and TRBJ2-3, with D tentatively TRBD2 (5 bases). V was cut by 6 bases and J by 0 bases, with 7 bases left in between. The CDR3 totals 13 residues. Germline V gives CDR1 WSHSY, CDR2 SAAADI. The CDR3 sequence is CASRGGSTDTQYF. The CDR3 DNA sequence: TGCGCCAGCAGGGGCGGGAGCACAGATACGCAGTATTTT.

CDR3 loop: CASSDVLARNVPTETQYF. The CDR3 nucleotides read TGTGCCAGCAGTGATGTACTAGCGAGGAATGTACCGACGGAGACCCAGTACTTC. The chain links TRBV6-1 to TRBJ2-5; TRBD2 matches at 7 bases. V shed 3 bases and J 5 bases; nucleotides not matched to a gene: 18. This CDR3 contains 18 residues. Germline V gene lookup returns CDR1 MNHNS and CDR2 SASEGT.

V usage is TRBV5-4 and J usage is TRBJ1-3, with 8 bases that match TRBD1. J gave up 2 bases and V 0 bases, and 1 base lay outside the gene matches. Germline V gene sequence: CDR1 SGHNT, CDR2 YYREEE (reference sequence). CDR3 length: 15 residues. CDR3 in amino acids: CASSLAQGAGNTIYF. In DNA, the CDR3 is TGTGCCAGCAGCTTGGCACAGGGGGCTGGAAACACCATATATTTT.

The rearrangement uses TRBV6-5 and TRBJ2-1; TRBD1 agrees at 9 bases. The CDR3 is 16 residues long. Trimming removed 4 bases from V and 7 bases from J; junction bases left unmatched: 11. CDR1 and CDR2 (germline): MNHEY, SVGAGI. The CDR3 loop reads CASSSLGTGLKNEQFF. The CDR3 DNA reads as TGTGCCAGCAGTTCCCTCGGGACAGGGTTGAAAAATGAGCAGTTCTTC.

The rearrangement uses TRBV4-1 and TRBJ1-2; D possibly corresponds to TRBD1 (5 bases). Looked up from germline, CDR1 is MGHRA and CDR2 is YSYEKL. The CDR3 is 14 residues long. V dropped 0 bases and J dropped 4 bases, with 9 bases sitting between them. The CDR3 DNA reads as TGCGCCAGCAGCCAAGACCCAGGGATCTATGGCTACACCTTC. This translates into CASSQDPGIYGYTF.

This chain uses TRBV5-1 with TRBJ2-2; D is perhaps TRBD2 (5 bases). The germline V and J ends were trimmed by 1 base and 7 bases, with 11 bases remaining between them. The CDR3 contains 14 residues. CDR1 and CDR2 (germline): SGHRS, YFSETQ. The CDR3 here is CASSLSGSGGELFF. CDR3 in DNA: TGCGCCAGCAGCTTGTCGGGGTCGGGCGGGGAGCTGTTTTTT.